The 23 T cell receptor beta chains reported below all come from one sample, sequenced in a study of blood T cell repertoires in COVID-19. TCRdb keeps only in-frame clones here, not all; method: immunoSEQ multiplex PCR. The data show approximately 250,000 clones, around 85% seen once. What was sequenced was peripheral blood. The receptor source for this set is a woman aged 60-70 years with active or convalescent COVID-19.

Here the CDR3 DNA reads TGTGCCAGCAGCCAAAGAACTAGCGGAGGCTCCTACAATGAGCAGTTCTTC. Its protein product is CASSQRTSGGSYNEQFF. V usage is TRBV3-1 (or the pseudogene TRBV3-2) and J usage is TRBJ2-1, with 8 bases fitting TRBD2. This CDR3 has 17 residues. CDR1 and CDR2 (germline): LGHDT, YNNKEL (reference sequence). V lost 2 bases, J lost 0 bases, and 6 bases stayed unmatched.

V gene TRBV14 combines with J gene TRBJ1-1; D gene ambiguous. The germline CDR1 and CDR2 sequences are SGHDN and FVKESK. Trimming stripped 6 bases from V and 4 bases from J, with 15 bases between. The CDR3 spans 14 residues. The CDR3 nucleotides read TGTGCCAGCAGGAATAGTAGAGTTGGCACTGAAGCTTTCTTT. Protein product: CASRNSRVGTEAFF.

The chain links TRBV29-1 to TRBJ1-1, with D unresolved. Looked up from germline, CDR1 is SQVTM and CDR2 is ANQGSEA. Trimming removed 5 bases at V and 2 bases at J, with 12 bases between. The CDR3 contains 13 residues. CDR3 in amino acids: CSVRRLENTEAFF. The CDR3 DNA reads TGCAGCGTTCGGCGGTTAGAAAACACTGAAGCTTTCTTT.

The V call is TRBV20-1, the J call TRBJ2-1; 7 bases line up with TRBD1. CDR3 length: 16 amino acids. Per germline, CDR1 DFQATT and CDR2 SNEGSKA (reference sequence). The V gene end was trimmed by 3 bases and the J gene end by 8 bases; junction bases not matched to a gene: 16. The CDR3 DNA is TGCAGTGCTAGTGCCCGAATGGCAGGGGGTGGAGATGAGCAGTTCTTC. Its translation: CSASARMAGGGDEQFF.

V and J are TRBV2 and TRBJ2-5, with D tentatively TRBD1 (6 bases). The CDR3 runs to 14 residues. Trimming took off 6 bases at V and 5 bases at J, with 16 bases between the two ends. Germline-derived CDR1 and CDR2 are SNHLY and FYNNEI. CDR3 in DNA: TGTGCCAGCAGGATACGGACAGCCGGGGAGACCCAGTACTTC. It translates to CASRIRTAGETQYF.

CDR3 residues: CSVRTRQVPETQYF. CDR3 DNA sequence: TGCAGCGTCCGAACTCGACAGGTTCCAGAGACCCAGTACTTC. V usage is TRBV29-1 and J usage is TRBJ2-5; TRBD1 might be the D (6 bases). The CDR3 is made up of 14 amino acids. V was pared by 6 bases and J by 4 bases, with 18 bases between. The germline CDR1 and CDR2 sequences are SQVTM and ANQGSEA.

The DNA of the CDR3 is TGTGCCAGCAGCCAAGATCGGGAGACATACACAGATACGCAGTATTTT. Translating it yields CASSQDRETYTDTQYF. The chain has TRBV14 and TRBJ2-3, with D possibly being TRBD2 (6 bases). Between the trimmed V and J ends, which lost 0 bases and 2 bases, there was a span of 12 bases. CDR3 length: 16 residues. Germline assignment: CDR1 SGHDN and CDR2 FVKESK.

J is TRBJ2-3 and V is TRBV29-1; D might be TRBD2 (6 bases). This CDR3 contains 13 residues. Trimming left V 6 bases short and J 2 bases short, with 12 bases between. The germline V gene has CDR1 SQVTM and CDR2 ANQGSEA. CDR3 sequence (DNA): TGCAGCGTCATAGCGGCTCACACAGATACGCAGTATTTT. Its translation: CSVIAAHTDTQYF.

This chain uses TRBV5-1 with TRBJ2-5; 14 bases align to TRBD2. Looked up from germline, CDR1 is SGHRS and CDR2 is YFSETQ. V shed 4 bases, J shed 4 bases, and the junction held 15 bases outside the gene matches. This CDR3 contains 19 residues. The DNA for the CDR3 is TGCGCCAGCAGCGGGGGGACGGCAGGGACTAGCGGGAGAGGAGAGACCCAGTACTTC. The encoded protein is CASSGGTAGTSGRGETQYF.

This clone was seen once. The chain is built from TRBV27 and TRBJ1-5; the match to TRBD1 covers 7 bases. The CDR3 consists of 14 residues. With 5 bases clipped from V and 3 bases from J, the junction kept 4 bases outside the gene matches. Germline loops: CDR1 MNHEY, CDR2 SMNVEV (reference sequence). The CDR3 bases are TGTGCCAGCAGTGTACAGGGGAACAATCAGCCCCAGCATTTT. Amino acids: CASSVQGNNQPQHF.

The V call is TRBV27, the J call TRBJ2-7, with 9 nucleotides matching TRBD1. Trimming took 8 bases from V and 3 from J; bases not matched to a gene: 2. Germline assignment: CDR1 MNHEY and CDR2 SMNVEV (reference sequence). The CDR3 covers 12 residues. The CDR3 reads CASLTGGYEQYV. DNA of the CDR3: TGTGCCAGCCTGACAGGGGGCTACGAGCAGTACGTC.

The rearrangement links TRBV27 to TRBJ2-4, with D possibly TRBD2 on 7 matching bases. Germline V CDR1 and CDR2: MNHEY, SMNVEV (reference sequence). This CDR3 region has 16 residues. V lost 6 bases and J 3 bases, leaving 18 bases between the germline ends. The CDR3 coding sequence is TGTGCCAGCAGCCTAGGGGGGGCCCGGAACAAAAACATTCAGTACTTC. It yields the protein CASSLGGARNKNIQYF.

The V gene is TRBV28, the J gene TRBJ1-2, with TRBD1 identical over 7 bases. Germline V lookup: CDR1 MDHEN, CDR2 SYDVKM. The CDR3 has 14 residues. The junction had 8 bases not matched to a gene; V was cut back by 6 bases and J by 4 bases. CDR3 in amino acids: CASRARDSVYGYTF. In DNA form, the CDR3 reads TGTGCCAGCAGGGCCCGGGACAGTGTCTATGGCTACACCTTC.

In nucleotides, the CDR3 is TGTGCCAGCAGCCTCTCTTTGCGGAGCTCCTACGAGCAGTACTTC. This sequence encodes CASSLSLRSSYEQYF. The chain has TRBV5-6 and TRBJ2-7; D ambiguous. The CDR3 is made up of 15 amino acids. In germline, CDR1 is SGHDT, CDR2 YYEEEE. Trimming took off 4 bases at V and 0 bases at J, with 14 bases between the two ends.

The chain uses TRBV11-2 and TRBJ2-7, with TRBD1 matching over 7 bases. CDR1 is SGHAT, CDR2 FQNNGV, per germline. This CDR3 region has 15 residues. V shed 3 bases, J shed 3 bases, and the junction held 8 bases outside the gene matches. The CDR3: CASSLGRGQNYEQYV. CDR3 coding DNA: TGTGCCAGCAGCTTGGGTAGGGGACAGAACTACGAGCAGTACGTC.

In its sample, this clone was seen a few times. The chain uses TRBV7-9 and TRBJ2-7; 8 bases match TRBD2. The CDR3 contains 14 residues. The germline V gene encodes CDR1 SEHNR and CDR2 FQNEAQ (reference sequence). V shed 6 bases and J 5 bases; nucleotides not matched to a gene: 9. The CDR3 protein is CASRLAGDPHEQYF. CDR3 coding DNA: TGTGCCAGCAGGCTAGCGGGTGATCCCCACGAGCAGTACTTC. The whole variable domain, remainder taken from reference TRBV7-9 and TRBJ2-7, is DTGVSQNPRHKITKRGQNVTFRCDPISEHNRLYWYRQTLGQGPEFLTYFQNEAQLEKSRLLSDRFSAERPKGSFSTLEIQRTEQGDSAMYLCASRLAGDPHEQYFGPGTRLTVT.

J is TRBJ1-1 and V is TRBV19; D perhaps matches TRBD1 (5 bases). The germline gives CDR1 LNHDA, CDR2 SQIVND (reference sequence). CDR3 length equals 16 residues. Deletions cut 3 bases from V and 6 bases from J, with 20 bases between. The CDR3 here is CASSMGDWRVGAEAFF. The CDR3 nucleotides read TGTGCCAGTAGTATGGGGGACTGGAGGGTGGGAGCTGAAGCTTTCTTT.

The gene calls are TRBV29-1 and TRBJ1-3; 8 nucleotides match TRBD1. The junction had 6 bases not matched to a gene; V was cut back by 6 bases and J by 2 bases. The germline V gene encodes CDR1 SQVTM and CDR2 ANQGSEA. This CDR3 spans 14 amino acids. The chain's CDR3 is CSVGQGSAGNTIYF. DNA of the CDR3: TGCAGCGTCGGACAGGGATCCGCTGGAAACACCATATATTTT. The full variable domain, with the rest looked up from reference TRBV29-1 and TRBJ1-3, is SAVISQKPSRDICQRGTSLTIQCQVDSQVTMMFWYRQQPGQSLTLIATANQGSEATYESGFVIDKFPISRPNLTFSTLTVSNMSPEDSSIYLCSVGQGSAGNTIYFGEGSWLTVV.

This chain connects TRBV5-1 to TRBJ2-5, with 11 nucleotides matching TRBD2. This CDR3 comprises 18 residues. J gave up 2 bases and V 0 bases, and 9 bases lay outside the gene matches. The germline CDR1 and CDR2 sequences are SGHRS and YFSETQ. The chain's CDR3 is CASSLEPSGGRAQETQYF. CDR3 DNA sequence: TGCGCCAGCAGCTTGGAGCCTAGCGGGGGGCGGGCACAAGAGACCCAGTACTTC. The full variable domain, its missing parts supplied by reference TRBV5-1 and TRBJ2-5, is KAGVTQTPRYLIKTRGQQVTLSCSPISGHRSVSWYQQTPGQGLQFLFEYFSETQRNKGNFPGRFSGRQFSNSRSEMNVSTLELGDSALYLCASSLEPSGGRAQETQYFGPGTRLLVL.

The chain joins TRBV10-1 to TRBJ2-2; D might be TRBD1 (6 bases). The V gene's germline CDR1 is WNHNN and CDR2 SYGVQD (reference sequence). The CDR3 sequence is 14 residues long. V was shortened by 2 bases and J by 5 bases, with 9 bases between the two germline ends. CDR3 DNA sequence: TGCGCCAGCAGTGAGAGGGGGACGACCGGGGAGCTGTTTTTT. It encodes CASSERGTTGELFF.

The gene calls are TRBV2 and TRBJ1-5, with D unresolved. CDR3 size: 16 residues. The germline V and J ends were trimmed by 6 bases and 3 bases, with 18 bases remaining between them. Germline V CDR1 and CDR2: SNHLY, FYNNEI. CDR3 nucleotide sequence: TGTGCCAGCAGCGCAACCTTAGGAACTAACAATCAGCCCCAGCATTTT. Encoded protein: CASSATLGTNNQPQHF.

The J gene is TRBJ1-3, the V gene TRBV19; 9 nucleotides line up with TRBD1. Germline CDR1 is LNHDA and CDR2 is SQIVND (reference sequence). The length of the CDR3 is 15 residues. V lost 4 bases and J lost 1; bases outside the gene matches: 2. The DNA for the CDR3 is TGTGCCAGTAGTACCGGGACAGGGTCTGGAAACACCATATATTTT. It yields the protein CASSTGTGSGNTIYF. The variable domain in full, completed from reference TRBV19 and TRBJ1-3, reads DGGITQSPKYLFRKEGQNVTLSCEQNLNHDAMYWYRQDPGQGLRLIYYSQIVNDFQKGDIAEGYSVSREKKESFPLTVTSAQKNPTAFYLCASSTGTGSGNTIYFGEGSWLTVV.

V gene TRBV19 combines with J gene TRBJ1-3; D gene unclear. V was cut by 5 bases and J by 2 bases, with 13 bases left in between. This CDR3 contains 15 residues. Germline CDR1 reads LNHDA; CDR2 reads SQIVND (reference sequence). CDR3 DNA sequence: TGTGCCAGTAGTGGCTTCGGGGAAACTGGAAACACCATATATTTT. Its protein is CASSGFGETGNTIYF.